This T cell receptor beta chain comes out of a study of regulatory T cells in long-lasting Graves disease. The time point is: newly diagnosed GD, antithyroid drugs for less than 3 months. There was RNA extracted from PBMCs, and the TCR library was made from it. Both iRepertoire HTBI primers and Arm-PCR of CDR3 regions were used to build the TCR beta libraries. One entry per CDR3 protein results from TCRdb running MiXCR on the multiplex PCR reads. The data contain about 400,000 distinct CDR3 sequences, around 16% of them singletons. The germline V gene has CDR1 SGHNT and CDR2 YENEEA. V lost 3 bases and J 3 bases, leaving 12 bases between the germline ends. This CDR3 contains 15 residues. In its sample, this clonotype was seen many times. This same sample was also taken into another study, of T cells in Graves' hyperthyroidism and ophthalmopathy. That paper adds: Most clonotypes expanded in the thyroid (above 0.001) were also present in blood. Ophthalmopathy was separated from stable hyperthyroidism by a 13 V-J model.

Material: peripheral blood mononuclear cells (PBMCs), obtained at new diagnosis, from a patient treated with antithyroid drugs. This sequence originates from a woman younger than 35 with Graves disease. The J gene is TRBJ2-1, the V gene TRBV11-3; possible D gene TRBD2, 7 bases. CDR3 protein: CASSFGQRDYNEQFF. DNA of the CDR3: TGTGCCAGCAGCTTTGGACAGCGGGACTACAATGAGCAGTTCTTC.